The 30 T cell receptor beta chains in this list originate from one sample, sequenced in a study of regulatory T cells in long-lasting Graves disease. Specified time point: newly diagnosed GD, antithyroid drugs for less than 3 months. The TCR library used RNA extracted from PBMCs. Arm-PCR with iRepertoire HTBI primers amplified the CDR3 regions for these TCR beta libraries. TCRdb analysed the multiplex PCR reads with MiXCR anew, one entry per CDR3 protein. The sample consists of more than 450,000 distinct CDR3 sequences, about a sixth of them appearing once. The same data also contributed to another study, on T cells in Graves' hyperthyroidism and ophthalmopathy.

Material: peripheral blood mononuclear cells (PBMCs), obtained at new diagnosis, from a patient treated with antithyroid drugs. These receptors came from a middle-aged man with Graves disease.

CDR3 protein: CATSRERRYNEQFF. In DNA form, the CDR3 reads TGTGCCACCAGCAGAGAGAGGAGATACAATGAGCAGTTCTTC. The rearrangement uses TRBV15 and TRBJ2-1; D is ambiguous. This CDR3 comprises 14 residues. Trimming stripped 0 bases from V and 4 bases from J, with 7 bases between. Germline V CDR1 and CDR2: LNHNV, YYDKDF (reference sequence).

This clonotype was counted many times. V usage is TRBV28 and J usage is TRBJ2-7, with 10 positions matching TRBD2. The CDR3 sequence is 15 residues long. Trimming took 7 bases from V and 0 from J; bases not matched to a gene: 6. Germline lookup yields CDR1 MDHEN and CDR2 SYDVKM. In DNA form, the CDR3 reads TGTGCCAGCACCTCGACTAGCGGGCGCTCCTACGAGCAGTACTTC. Encoded protein: CASTSTSGRSYEQYF.

Only a few counts were recorded for this clonotype. V usage is TRBV28 and J usage is TRBJ2-2, with D possibly matching TRBD2 (6 bases). Germline-derived CDR1 and CDR2 are MDHEN and SYDVKM. This CDR3 is built from 18 residues. Trimming took 8 bases from V and 0 from J, leaving 22 bases between them. CDR3 nucleotide sequence: TGTGCCAGCCCCTCGACTTGCGTAGCGGCAACGAACACCGGGGAGCTGTTTTTT. Protein sequence: CASPSTCVAATNTGELFF.

The chain combines TRBV3-1 with TRBJ1-1; no clear D. The CDR3 is 16 amino acids. In germline, CDR1 is LGHDT, CDR2 YNNKEL (reference sequence). V was trimmed by 4 bases and J by 1 base, leaving 16 bases between them. CDR3 bases: TGTGCCAGCAGCCCCCTCAGCCGGCTTTCGAACACTGAAGCTTTCTTT. It yields the protein CASSPLSRLSNTEAFF.

This clonotype was observed many times. The chain uses TRBV28 and TRBJ2-1; 7 bases match TRBD2. Germline V gives CDR1 MDHEN, CDR2 SYDVKM. The CDR3 length is 13 residues. The J segment lost 5 bases and the V segment lost 6 bases, leaving 4 bases of the junction unmatched. The CDR3 region has the DNA TGTGCCAGCAGGGGAGGGGTGAACAATGAGCAGTTCTTC. Residues: CASRGGVNNEQFF.

This clonotype occurred a few times. This sequence may be a read error, since a much larger clone differs from it by one base. The chain combines TRBV2 with TRBJ2-7, with D perhaps matching TRBD1 or TRBD2 (5 bases each). Germline-derived CDR1 and CDR2 are SNHLY and FYNNEI. The CDR3 is made up of 14 amino acids. In DNA, the CDR3 is TGTGCCAGCAGTGAAAATCGGGGCGGCTACGAGCGGTACTTC. This translates into CASSENRGGYERYF. Full variable domain (outside the CDR3, taken from reference TRBV2 and TRBJ2-7): EPEVTQTPSHQVTQMGQEVILRCVPISNHLYFYWYRQILGQKVEFLVSFYNNEISEKSEIFDDQFSVERPDGSNFTLKIRSTKLEDSAMYFCASSENRGGYERYFGPGTRLTVT.

A remark on this clonotype: This sequence is one base from a far larger clone and is likely a read error. The CDR3 nucleotides read TGTGCCAGCAGCTCAAGCAGGGACACTGAAGCTTTCTTT. It encodes CASSSSRDTEAFF. This rearrangement joins TRBV11-3 to TRBJ1-1, with D possibly TRBD1 on 5 matching bases. V was trimmed by 4 bases and J by 3 bases, leaving 9 bases between them. The germline CDR1 and CDR2 sequences are SGHNT and YENEEA. The CDR3 covers 13 residues.

The table lists this clonotype with many counts. The CDR3 loop reads CASSFPNYNEQFF. The CDR3 DNA sequence: TGTGCCAGCAGCTTCCCGAACTACAATGAGCAGTTCTTC. The genes are TRBV13 and TRBJ2-1; unclear D gene. Per germline, CDR1 PRHDT and CDR2 FYEKMQ (reference sequence). V lost 3 bases to trimming and J lost 3 bases, with 6 bases between them. CDR3 size: 13 residues.

At least ten counts were recorded for this clonotype. The chain uses TRBV12-3 or TRBV12-4 and TRBJ2-3; D could derive from TRBD1 or TRBD2 (6 bases each). V was clipped by 5 bases and J by 0 bases, with 15 bases between them. This CDR3 has 16 amino acids. The DNA for the CDR3 is TGTGCCAGCAGTCCCGGGGGCTCCTTCAGCACAGATACGCAGTATTTT. Its protein product is CASSPGGSFSTDTQYF.

This clonotype was recorded at least ten times. The chain carries TRBV28 and TRBJ2-7; TRBD2 matches at 8 bases. V was clipped by 5 bases and J by 5 bases; unmatched bases: 11. This CDR3 contains 15 residues. The V gene's germline CDR1 is MDHEN and CDR2 SYDVKM. The DNA of the CDR3 is TGTGCCAGCAGTGGGGGGAGCGGGAGAATCCACGAGCAGTACTTC. It encodes CASSGGSGRIHEQYF.

The chain is built from TRBV6-1 and TRBJ1-1, with 8 bases identical to TRBD1. CDR1 is MNHNS, CDR2 SASEGT, per germline. This CDR3 spans 17 amino acids. V lost 8 bases and J lost 6; bases outside the gene matches: 20. The CDR3 DNA sequence: TGTGCCAGCGGACAGGCCCGGACAGGGTCTCGGTCATCTGAAGCTTTCTTT. This sequence encodes CASGQARTGSRSSEAFF.

Regarding this clonotype: This clone may be a read error of a much larger clone one base away. This sequence joins TRBV6-2 or TRBV6-3 and TRBJ2-7, with D tentatively TRBD1 or TRBD2 (6 bases each). Germline lookup yields CDR1 MNHEY and CDR2 SVGEGT. The CDR3 is made up of 13 amino acids. CDR3 sequence (DNA): TGTGCCAGCAGTAACCGGGACGGGGGCCACCCTATCTTC. Its translation is CASSNRDGGHPIF.

This clonotype was recorded many times. The V call is TRBV13, the J call TRBJ2-7; D not resolved. CDR1 is PRHDT and CDR2 is FYEKMQ in the germline V gene (reference sequence). This CDR3 has 14 amino acids. Trimming shortened V by 0 bases and J by 0 bases, and 6 bases separated the two germline ends. Written as DNA, the CDR3 is TGTGCCAGCAGCTTAGGACTGACCTCCTACGAGCAGTACTTC. Translating it yields CASSLGLTSYEQYF.

The chain carries TRBV30 and TRBJ2-7; 11 bases fit TRBD1. Per germline, CDR1 GTSNPN and CDR2 SVGIG (reference sequence). The V gene end was trimmed by 5 bases and the J gene end by 2 bases; junction bases not matched to a gene: 14. This CDR3 has 17 amino acids. The CDR3 DNA reads as TGTGCCTGGGGAGCCCCGGGACAGGGGGTTACCCCCTACGAGCAGTACTTC. Protein: CAWGAPGQGVTPYEQYF. Looking up the rest from reference TRBV30 and TRBJ2-7 gives the full variable domain: SQTIHQWPATLVQPVGSPLSLECTVEGTSNPNLYWYRQAAGRGLQLLFYSVGIGQISSEVPQNLSASRPQDRQFILSSKKLLLSDSGFYLCAWGAPGQGVTPYEQYFGPGTRLTVT.

The chain employs TRBV28 and TRBJ2-7; D uncertain. V was clipped by 6 bases and J by 2 bases, with 8 bases between them. This CDR3 is 12 amino acids long. Germline CDR1 is MDHEN and CDR2 is SYDVKM. Written as DNA, the CDR3 is TGTGCCAGCAGACAAGTCCCCTACGAGCAGTACTTC. This encodes CASRQVPYEQYF.

The V call is TRBV9, the J call TRBJ2-1; D ambiguous. CDR3 length: 13 amino acids. Trimming cost V 4 bases and J 7 bases, with 12 bases left between them. Germline CDR1 is SGDLS and CDR2 is YYNGEE. Here the CDR3 reads CASSTSPTNEQFF. The CDR3 coding sequence is TGTGCCAGCAGCACGAGCCCAACGAATGAGCAGTTCTTC.

Ten or more counts support this clonotype. The rearrangement links TRBV28 to TRBJ2-7, with D possibly TRBD1 on 6 matching bases. CDR1 is MDHEN, CDR2 SYDVKM, per germline. Trimming left V 6 bases short and J 3 bases short, with 15 bases between. The CDR3 covers 14 residues. The CDR3 DNA follows: TGTGCCAGCAGATCACCAACAGGGTTCTACGAGCAGTACTTC. Translated, it gives CASRSPTGFYEQYF.

This clonotype occurred many times. This chain connects TRBV3-1 to TRBJ1-1, with D perhaps matching TRBD1 (6 bases). Trimming shortened V by 4 bases and J by 1 base, and 10 bases separated the two germline ends. In germline, CDR1 is LGHDT, CDR2 YNNKEL (reference sequence). The CDR3 is made up of 14 amino acids. The CDR3 here is CASSRTVTNTEAFF. CDR3 coding DNA: TGTGCCAGCAGCCGGACAGTCACGAACACTGAAGCTTTCTTT.

The genes are TRBV4-2 and TRBJ2-1; D remains unclear. Germline V gene lookup returns CDR1 LGHNA and CDR2 YNFKEQ. V was shortened by 0 bases and J by 0 bases, with 9 bases between the two germline ends. This CDR3 is built from 16 residues. DNA for the CDR3: TGTGCCAGCAGCCAAGATATTAGGGCCTCCTACAATGAGCAGTTCTTC. Protein: CASSQDIRASYNEQFF.

The table lists this clonotype with many counts. The chain combines TRBV5-5 with TRBJ2-7; D uncertain. This CDR3 is built from 16 residues. CDR1 is SGHKS and CDR2 is YYEKEE in the germline V gene (reference sequence). V lost 0 bases and J lost 0, with 13 bases in between. CDR3 DNA sequence: TGTGCCAGCAGCTTGGGGCTTGGCCTGAGCTCCTACGAGCAGTACTTC. Residues: CASSLGLGLSSYEQYF.

J is TRBJ2-6 and V is TRBV19; 7 nucleotides align to TRBD2. This CDR3 spans 14 amino acids. Germline V gene sequence: CDR1 LNHDA, CDR2 SQIVND (reference sequence). J lost 2 bases, V lost 10 bases, and 5 bases had no gene match. For the CDR3, the DNA is TGTGCCACGAAACTAGCGACTGGGGCCAACGTCCTGACTTTC. Its translation: CATKLATGANVLTF.

This clonotype was counted a few times. V is TRBV5-4 and J is TRBJ2-5, with D possibly TRBD2 on 6 matching bases. Trimming stripped 0 bases from V and 5 bases from J, with 14 bases between. Germline V gene lookup returns CDR1 SGHNT and CDR2 YYREEE (reference sequence). The CDR3 length is 15 residues. Written as DNA, the CDR3 is TGTGCCAGCAGCTTGGCCTTTACAGGAGGGGAGACCCAGTACTTC. Protein product: CASSLAFTGGETQYF.

This clonotype came up many times. The chain combines TRBV10-3 with TRBJ2-1; no clear D. Germline values: CDR1 ENHRY, CDR2 SYGVKD. The CDR3 extends over 13 amino acids. V shed 3 bases and J shed 2 bases, with 5 bases lying between them. The CDR3 coding sequence is TGTGCCATCAGTGACTCCCCCTACAATGAGCAGTTCTTC. Amino acids: CAISDSPYNEQFF.

This clonotype has ten or more counts. This chain joins TRBV5-1 and TRBJ2-3, with 10 bases fitting TRBD2. Germline V gene lookup returns CDR1 SGHRS and CDR2 YFSETQ. The junction had 4 bases not matched to a gene; V was cut back by 4 bases and J by 5 bases. The CDR3 is 14 residues long. The CDR3 bases are TGCGCCAGCAGCCCGCGGACTAGCGGAGATACGCAGTATTTT. Its translation: CASSPRTSGDTQYF. Full variable domain (outside the CDR3, taken from reference TRBV5-1 and TRBJ2-3): KAGVTQTPRYLIKTRGQQVTLSCSPISGHRSVSWYQQTPGQGLQFLFEYFSETQRNKGNFPGRFSGRQFSNSRSEMNVSTLELGDSALYLCASSPRTSGDTQYFGPGTRLTVL.

This clonotype was counted ten times or more. The chain couples TRBV30 to TRBJ2-3; D gene uncertain. CDR3 length equals 11 residues. Trimming shortened V by 3 bases and J by 12 bases, and 13 bases separated the two germline ends. Germline CDR1 is GTSNPN and CDR2 is SVGIG (reference sequence). The CDR3 spells CAWRGATIQYF. The CDR3 DNA is TGTGCCTGGAGGGGCGCAACCATCCAGTATTTT.

This clonotype was recorded many times. The chain carries TRBV2 and TRBJ2-3; the match to TRBD2 covers 8 bases. The end of the DNA is better explained by TRBJ2-1, so the J call may be wrong. The germline V gene has CDR1 SNHLY and CDR2 FYNNEI. The CDR3 runs to 16 residues. The CDR3 spells CASSESPGGTGGEQFF. For the CDR3, the DNA is TGTGCCAGCAGTGAAAGTCCGGGAGGGACCGGCGGGGAGCAGTTCTTC.

There are many counts of this clonotype. This chain links TRBV20-1 with TRBJ2-5, with TRBD2 identical over 10 bases. Germline CDR1 DFQATT, CDR2 SNEGSKA (reference sequence). The CDR3 has 13 residues. The V gene end was trimmed by 5 bases and the J gene end by 2 bases; junction bases not matched to a gene: 2. This chain's CDR3 is CSAVLAGQETQYF. The DNA for the CDR3 is TGCAGTGCTGTACTAGCGGGGCAAGAGACCCAGTACTTC.

The genes are TRBV4-1 and TRBJ2-7; D unresolved. The germline V and J ends were trimmed by 0 bases and 2 bases, with 11 bases remaining between them. The CDR3 is 15 amino acids. The germline gives CDR1 MGHRA, CDR2 YSYEKL. DNA of the CDR3: TGCGCCAGCAGCCAAGAAGTCGTCAGCACCTACGAGCAGTACTTC. Protein sequence: CASSQEVVSTYEQYF.

This clonotype has only a few counts. The V call is TRBV4-2, the J call TRBJ2-3; D unclear. This CDR3 contains 12 residues. Germline lookup yields CDR1 LGHNA and CDR2 YNFKEQ. The germline V and J ends were trimmed by 4 bases and 6 bases, with 8 bases remaining between them. The CDR3 region is CASSRGSDTQYF. In nucleotides, the CDR3 is TGTGCCAGCAGCCGTGGGTCGGATACGCAGTATTTT.

This clonotype has at least ten counts. This rearrangement joins TRBV3-1 to TRBJ1-1; D is unresolved. The CDR3 runs to 16 residues. V was pared by 3 bases and J by 3 bases, with 17 bases between. Germline CDR1 is LGHDT and CDR2 is YNNKEL (reference sequence). The CDR3 DNA sequence: TGTGCCAGCAGCCAGGCAGCGGGTTGGAGGTACACTGAAGCTTTCTTT. Its protein product is CASSQAAGWRYTEAFF.